Each of the 32 T cell receptor beta chains below was sequenced from the same sample in a study of blood T cell repertoires in COVID-19. Measured with immunoSEQ multiplex PCR; TCRdb has only the in-frame clones, and not every one. The sample shows roughly 81,000 clones, around nine tenths of them seen only once. Sequenced input: peripheral blood. Every receptor here comes from a man between 65 and 80 years old with active or convalescent COVID-19.

The genes are TRBV18 and TRBJ1-3; 7 bases fit TRBD1. The CDR3 has 15 residues. The junction had 4 bases not matched to a gene; V was cut back by 3 bases and J by 2 bases. CDR1 is KGHSH, CDR2 LQKENI, per germline. The DNA for the CDR3 is TGTGCCAGCTCACCGTCCGGGACAGCTGGAAACACCATATATTTT. Its protein product is CASSPSGTAGNTIYF.

V is TRBV7-9 and J is TRBJ2-5, with 9 nucleotides matching TRBD1. The CDR3 is 15 residues long. CDR1 is SEHNR and CDR2 is FQNEAQ in the germline V gene (reference sequence). With V trimmed by 4 bases and J by 4 bases, 7 bases remained unmatched. The DNA of the CDR3 is TGTGCCAGCAGCTCCTACGGACAGGGGAGAGAGACCCAGTACTTC. Translation: CASSSYGQGRETQYF.

This chain uses TRBV18 with TRBJ1-4, with a tentative D call TRBD1 (6 bases). This CDR3 comprises 15 residues. Looked up from germline, CDR1 is KGHSH and CDR2 is LQKENI. Trimming pared 3 bases from V and 8 bases from J, leaving 16 bases between. CDR3 DNA sequence: TGTGCCAGCTCACCCGGGCAGGGGAGTGGCGAAAAACTGTTTTTT. This translates into CASSPGQGSGEKLFF. The full variable domain, in which reference TRBV18 and TRBJ1-4 provide the parts outside the CDR3, is NAGVMQNPRHLVRRRGQEARLRCSPMKGHSHVYWYRQLPEEGLKFMVYLQKENIIDESGMPKERFSAEFPKEGPSILRIQQVVRGDSAAYFCASSPGQGSGEKLFFGSGTQLSVL.

The rearrangement links TRBV3-1 (or the pseudogene TRBV3-2) to TRBJ1-3; 9 bases match TRBD1. The CDR3 length is 16 residues. From germline, CDR1 is LGHDT and CDR2 YNNKEL (reference sequence). The V and J ends lost 4 bases and 2 bases, in that order; junction bases with no gene match: 6. As DNA, the CDR3 is TGTGCCAGCAGCCGGACACAGGGGGCTCCTGGAAACACCATATATTTT. This encodes CASSRTQGAPGNTIYF.

This clone was seen just once. V gene TRBV3-1 (or the pseudogene TRBV3-2) combines with J gene TRBJ1-5; no firm D call. The CDR3 runs to 14 residues. CDR1 is LGHDT, CDR2 YNNKEL, per germline (reference sequence). Trimming pared 1 base from V and 7 bases from J, leaving 11 bases between. The CDR3 loop reads CASSQGGGPQPQHF. As DNA, the CDR3 is TGTGCCAGCAGCCAAGGGGGAGGGCCCCAGCCCCAGCATTTT.

The gene calls are TRBV11-2 and TRBJ2-4, with a possible D match to TRBD2 (6 bases). V lost 1 base and J 2 bases, leaving 12 bases between the germline ends. CDR1 and CDR2 from the germline V gene are SGHAT and FQNNGV. The CDR3 has 16 residues. The chain's CDR3 is CASSLGGAGTKNIQYF. For the CDR3, the DNA is TGTGCCAGCAGCTTAGGGGGTGCGGGGACCAAAAACATTCAGTACTTC.

CDR3 bases: TGTGCCAGCAGCCTGGACAGGGGAGGGACTGAAGCTTTCTTT. Protein product: CASSLDRGGTEAFF. The chain joins TRBV2 to TRBJ1-1, with TRBD1 matching over 9 bases. V gave up 6 bases and J gave up 5 bases; unmatched junction bases: 7. The CDR3 is 14 amino acids. CDR1 and CDR2 (germline): SNHLY, FYNNEI.

The chain recombines TRBV28 with TRBJ1-2; 9 nucleotides align to TRBD1. With 5 bases clipped from V and 7 bases from J, the junction kept 11 bases outside the gene matches. Germline V gene lookup returns CDR1 MDHEN and CDR2 SYDVKM. The CDR3 length is 15 residues. The CDR3 loop reads CASSPRSGTGPGYTF. CDR3 DNA: TGTGCCAGCAGTCCGCGCTCCGGGACAGGGCCTGGCTACACCTTC.

This chain joins TRBV28 and TRBJ1-2; tentative D call: TRBD1 (5 bases). Trimming pared 2 bases from V and 4 bases from J, leaving 5 bases between. The CDR3 is made up of 12 amino acids. Germline V gives CDR1 MDHEN, CDR2 SYDVKM. DNA of the CDR3: TGTGCCAGCAGTTTACAGGGCTATGGCTACACCTTC. Translating it yields CASSLQGYGYTF.

This chain joins TRBV5-6 and TRBJ1-6; the D is unclear. The CDR3 has 17 amino acids. CDR1 SGHDT and CDR2 YYEEEE come from the germline V gene. The germline V and J ends were trimmed by 2 bases and 7 bases, with 19 bases remaining between them. The chain's CDR3 is CASSFRRALGWNSPLHF. CDR3 in DNA: TGTGCCAGCAGCTTTCGGAGGGCCCTCGGTTGGAATTCACCCCTCCACTTT.

This clone was seen only once. V usage is TRBV5-4 and J usage is TRBJ2-3; D is uncertain. This CDR3 region has 13 residues. The V gene lost 4 bases and the J gene lost 3 bases, with 9 bases spanning the gap. CDR1 SGHNT and CDR2 YYREEE come from the germline V gene (reference sequence). The CDR3: CASSEPRTDTQYF. For the CDR3, the DNA is TGTGCCAGCAGCGAGCCGAGAACAGATACGCAGTATTTT.

The chain has TRBV2 and TRBJ1-2; 9 positions match TRBD1. The J segment lost 5 bases and the V segment lost 6 bases, leaving 7 bases of the junction unmatched. The CDR3 totals 14 residues. From germline, CDR1 is SNHLY and CDR2 FYNNEI. Here the CDR3 reads CASRSGTGRYGYTF. DNA of the CDR3: TGTGCCAGCAGATCCGGGACAGGGAGGTATGGCTACACCTTC.

This clone was recorded once. V usage is TRBV28 and J usage is TRBJ2-3; no firm D call. With 7 bases removed from V and 0 bases from J, the gap between germline ends came to 8 bases. Germline V gene sequence: CDR1 MDHEN, CDR2 SYDVKM. The CDR3 is 13 amino acids. The CDR3 nucleotides read TGTGCCAGCAAAACGCAGAGCACAGATACGCAGTATTTT. Translating gives CASKTQSTDTQYF.

The chain employs TRBV6-2 or TRBV6-3 and TRBJ2-1; unclear D gene. In germline, CDR1 is MNHEY, CDR2 SVGEGT. This CDR3 spans 18 amino acids. V was shortened by 3 bases and J by 8 bases, with 26 bases between the two germline ends. The CDR3 region is CASSYSLLRGLTVHEQFF. The CDR3 DNA reads TGTGCCAGCAGTTATTCCCTCCTGAGAGGTTTGACCGTCCATGAGCAGTTCTTC.

The chain uses TRBV7-3 and TRBJ1-1; 7 bases are shared with TRBD1. Germline V gene lookup returns CDR1 SGHTA and CDR2 FQGTGA. J gave up 2 bases and V 5 bases, and 5 bases lay outside the gene matches. The CDR3 sequence is 14 residues long. Here the CDR3 DNA reads TGTGCCAGCAGCCCCGGGGACAGAAACACTGAAGCTTTCTTT. Translating it yields CASSPGDRNTEAFF.

CDR3 bases: TGTGCCAGCAGGGACAGGGTAGACTATGGCTACACCTTC. This translates into CASRDRVDYGYTF. The rearrangement uses TRBV6-6 and TRBJ1-2; 8 nucleotides agree with TRBD1. The germline gives CDR1 MNHNY, CDR2 SVGAGI (reference sequence). The CDR3 covers 13 residues. V was pared by 6 bases and J by 3 bases, with 3 bases of the junction left unmatched.

The genes are TRBV4-1 and TRBJ1-5; possibly TRBD1 for D (6 bases). The length of the CDR3 is 16 residues. Germline V gives CDR1 MGHRA, CDR2 YSYEKL. Trimming took off 2 bases at V and 5 bases at J, with 16 bases between the two ends. The CDR3 loop is CASSQRSDRWDQPQHF. For the CDR3, the DNA is TGCGCCAGCAGCCAAAGAAGCGACAGGTGGGATCAGCCCCAGCATTTT.

The genes are TRBV9 and TRBJ2-7; D remains ambiguous. CDR1 is SGDLS and CDR2 is YYNGEE in the germline V gene. Trimming removed 1 base at V and 2 bases at J, with 13 bases between. There are 15 residues in the CDR3. DNA for the CDR3: TGTGCCAGCAGCGTAAACTCGGGTGAAACCTACGAGCAGTACTTC. Translated, it gives CASSVNSGETYEQYF.

This clone occurred once. The J gene is TRBJ2-1, the V gene TRBV11-3, with TRBD2 matching over 9 bases. After removal of 3 bases from V and 9 bases from J, the junction contained 9 bases not matched to a gene. Per the germline V gene, CDR1 is SGHNT and CDR2 is YENEEA. This CDR3 is built from 15 residues. CDR3 DNA sequence: TGTGCCAGCAGCTTTCTGGGCGGGGGGGCTGGTGAGCAGTTCTTC. Its protein product is CASSFLGGGAGEQFF.

The rearrangement links TRBV20-1 to TRBJ2-2; 10 positions agree with TRBD2. Germline V CDR1 and CDR2: DFQATT, SNEGSKA (reference sequence). This CDR3 is built from 17 residues. With 3 bases clipped from V and 0 bases from J, the junction kept 7 bases outside the gene matches. In nucleotides, the CDR3 is TGCAGTGCTAGTCCGGCTAGCGGGAGACCGAACACCGGGGAGCTGTTTTTT. Protein product: CSASPASGRPNTGELFF.

This chain links TRBV7-2 with TRBJ1-2; D is unclear. The CDR3 runs 14 residues. Trimming left V 0 bases short and J 6 bases short, with 11 bases between. CDR1 is SGHTA and CDR2 is FQGNSA in the germline V gene. The CDR3 protein is CASSLAFPSNGYTF. The CDR3 nucleotides are TGTGCCAGCAGCTTAGCGTTTCCATCCAATGGCTACACCTTC.

This chain links TRBV4-3 with TRBJ2-1, with 8 bases matching TRBD1. V shed 3 bases, J shed 2 bases, and the junction held 3 bases outside the gene matches. This CDR3 has 15 amino acids. The germline V gene has CDR1 LGHNA and CDR2 YSLEER. CDR3 nucleotides: TGCGCCAGCAGCCAGGCGGACAGGGCCTACAATGAGCAGTTCTTC. Amino acid sequence: CASSQADRAYNEQFF.

The chain combines TRBV5-1 with TRBJ1-1; the D is unclear. The CDR3 is 15 residues long. Trimming took 4 bases from V and 0 from J, leaving 13 bases between them. Germline CDR1 SGHRS, CDR2 YFSETQ. The CDR3 reads CASSPSSGMNTEAFF. In nucleotides, the CDR3 is TGCGCCAGCAGCCCCAGTTCCGGGATGAACACTGAAGCTTTCTTT.

The chain carries TRBV7-2 and TRBJ1-2, with D hard to call. V was clipped by 5 bases and J by 9 bases, with 16 bases between them. Germline CDR1 is SGHTA and CDR2 is FQGNSA. There are 13 residues in the CDR3. The CDR3 here is CASSPVSGASYTF. Written as DNA, the CDR3 is TGTGCCAGCAGCCCGGTGAGTGGTGCGAGCTACACCTTC.

The J gene is TRBJ2-7, the V gene TRBV9; 10 positions match TRBD2. Germline values: CDR1 SGDLS, CDR2 YYNGEE. The CDR3 sequence is 14 residues long. The junction had 4 bases not matched to a gene; V was cut back by 4 bases and J by 3 bases. CDR3 in amino acids: CASSPRLAGYEQYF. DNA for the CDR3: TGTGCCAGCAGCCCCCGACTAGCGGGCTACGAGCAGTACTTC.

V is TRBV5-1 and J is TRBJ2-7; D may be TRBD2 (5 bases). This CDR3 is built from 17 residues. Trimming took off 0 bases at V and 0 bases at J, with 16 bases between the two ends. Germline CDR1 reads SGHRS; CDR2 reads YFSETQ. In DNA, the CDR3 is TGCGCCAGCAGCTTGGTGTCCGGGATCCTAGGCTCCTACGAGCAGTACTTC. Amino acids: CASSLVSGILGSYEQYF.

The chain links TRBV9 to TRBJ1-2; 11 nucleotides line up with TRBD1. Germline V gene sequence: CDR1 SGDLS, CDR2 YYNGEE. The CDR3 length is 15 residues. The junction had 7 bases not matched to a gene; V was cut back by 0 bases and J by 9 bases. As DNA, the CDR3 is TGTGCCAGCAGCGTAGCGGGGACAGGGGGTAGTCGCTACACCTTC. Residues: CASSVAGTGGSRYTF.

This clone was counted a single time. The rearrangement joins TRBV3-1 (or the pseudogene TRBV3-2) to TRBJ2-7, with D unresolved. The CDR3 is 14 amino acids. Between the trimmed V and J ends, which lost 0 bases and 1 base, there was a span of 7 bases. Germline assignment: CDR1 LGHDT and CDR2 YNNKEL (reference sequence). The DNA of the CDR3 is TGTGCCAGCAGCCAAGATATTGTTTCCTACGAGCAGTACTTC. This sequence encodes CASSQDIVSYEQYF.

The CDR3 sequence: CASSSGQGIYSNQPQHF. For the CDR3, the DNA is TGTGCCAGCAGTTCAGGACAGGGAATCTATAGCAATCAGCCCCAGCATTTT. The chain is built from TRBV27 and TRBJ1-5; 8 positions match TRBD1. The ends lost 4 bases at V and 0 bases at J; junction bases unmatched: 8. Looked up from germline, CDR1 is MNHEY and CDR2 is SMNVEV (reference sequence). The CDR3 covers 17 residues.

A few counts support this clone. The gene calls are TRBV10-3 and TRBJ1-2; 7 bases are shared with TRBD1. Germline CDR1 is ENHRY and CDR2 is SYGVKD. Trimming at V came to 8 bases and at J to 5 bases, leaving 11 bases not matched to a gene. This CDR3 is 14 amino acids long. The CDR3 DNA follows: TGTGCCATCTCGAAAGGGGGCTGGGAGTATGGCTACACCTTC. As protein: CAISKGGWEYGYTF.

V usage is TRBV7-9 and J usage is TRBJ2-7, with D perhaps matching TRBD1 (6 bases). Between the trimmed V and J ends, which lost 5 bases and 1 base, there was a span of 9 bases. Germline V gene lookup returns CDR1 SEHNR and CDR2 FQNEAQ (reference sequence). The CDR3 runs to 13 residues. CDR3 in amino acids: CASSGGQSYEQYF. The CDR3 DNA follows: TGTGCCAGCAGCGGTGGACAGTCCTACGAGCAGTACTTC.

V gene TRBV28 combines with J gene TRBJ1-2; no reliable D call. This CDR3 comprises 13 residues. Germline V CDR1 and CDR2: MDHEN, SYDVKM. V was pared by 5 bases and J by 6 bases, with 13 bases between. CDR3: CASSPDFTHGYTF. CDR3 nucleotides: TGTGCCAGCAGTCCTGATTTTACACATGGCTACACCTTC.